This T cell receptor (beta chain) was identified during a study of cytomegalovirus exposure and HLA in healthy donors. Study-wide points: A prior analysis recorded that most TCR beta V segments were productive about 87% or about 30% of the time. In a later analysis, donors in an Asian-associated ancestry cluster reportedly had fewer N-insertions in productive TCRs than the cohort mean. In a later analysis, parvovirus B19, influenza, CMV and Epstein-Barr virus appeared linked to several top co-occurrence clusters.

For this clone: What it binds is not known.

In the PCR, 60 Vbeta and 13 Jbeta primers were used. Using immunoSEQ multiplex PCR, the repertoire was profiled, and TCRdb retains in-frame clones only, with some absent. Here the sample spans roughly 120,000 clones, around 70% being singletons. The material sequenced was PBMCs. This sequence was found in a woman aged 45 to 65 in good health and CMV-seropositive.

CDR3 sequence (DNA): TGTGCCAGCAGTTGGACAGGGGAACAGCCCCAGCATTTT. It encodes CASSWTGEQPQHF. This chain joins TRBV27 and TRBJ1-5; 9 nucleotides align to TRBD1. Trimming took 4 bases from V and 7 from J; bases not matched to a gene: 2. Germline V gives CDR1 MNHEY, CDR2 SMNVEV (reference sequence). The CDR3 totals 13 residues.